The present T cell receptor beta chain was sequenced within a study of T cell changes during pregnancy in multiple sclerosis. TCRdb's copy holds only in-frame clones and misses some; the assay was immunoSEQ multiplex PCR. Of roughly 57,000 clones in the sample, 80% to 90% are singletons; the top ten hold about 2.3%. The germline V gene has CDR1 SGHRS and CDR2 YFSETQ. The CDR3 covers 18 residues. V was pared by 3 bases and J by 0 bases, with 12 bases of the junction left unmatched. The sample here was peripheral blood, taken in the first trimester of pregnancy. The V gene is TRBV5-1, the J gene TRBJ2-3; 8 bases are shared with TRBD2. This clonotype was sampled from a female donor with multiple sclerosis, enrolled in a pregnancy study. The CDR3 DNA sequence: TGCGCCAGCAGCTCTGACCGTACTAGCGGATCTAGCACAGATACGCAGTATTTT. Amino acid sequence: CASSSDRTSGSSTDTQYF.